The rows below give T cell receptor beta chains drawn from one sample of a study of identical twins. MiXCR was run by TCRdb on the 5' RACE reads, yielding one entry per CDR3 protein. The table lists roughly 1,500,000 distinct CDR3 sequences, less than 40% of them singletons, with approximately 0.25% in the top ten. The sample consisted of cord blood. The receptors stem from a newborn girl in good health. Each CDR3 is given with its conserved first and last residue. Each record gives: CDR3 length, V gene, J gene, CDR3 protein.

15	TRBV6-4	TRBJ2-1	CASSEERSTYNEQFF
16	TRBV28	TRBJ2-7	CASGTLPWTVTYEQYF
12	TRBV12-3/TRBV12-4	TRBJ2-7	CASSLTSGKQYF
16	TRBV29-1	TRBJ2-1	CSVELYTATRGYEQFF
15	TRBV5-1	TRBJ2-4	CASSLATGVYNEQYF
13	TRBV5-1	TRBJ2-5	CASSLDPAETQYF
16	TRBV12-3/TRBV12-4	TRBJ2-1	CASSSIREGSYNEQFF
13	TRBV29-1	TRBJ1-2	CSGSTGGGYGYTF
11	TRBV6-2/TRBV6-3	TRBJ2-3	CASRKVNTQYF
15	TRBV3-1	TRBJ2-3	CASSQGGVRSDTQYF
16	TRBV5-1	TRBJ2-3	CASSSWGAQNGDTQYF
16	TRBV10-1	TRBJ2-3	CASSPPDRGRRDSQYF
16	TRBV4-1	TRBJ2-6	CASSHTSGTGANVLTF
12	TRBV20-1	TRBJ1-1	CSASRQHTEAFF
17	TRBV7-9	TRBJ2-1	CASSLRLAGGRSNEQFF
14	TRBV4-2	TRBJ2-7	CASCLVGQSYEQYF
16	TRBV19	TRBJ1-5	CASSIERARWNQPQHF
15	TRBV6-5	TRBJ2-7	CASSYSWTGTYEQYF
13	TRBV29-1	TRBJ1-4	CSVSWGQGEKLFF
16	TRBV14	TRBJ2-1	CASSLTGFRSYNEQFF
16	TRBV7-9	TRBJ1-2	CASSPRDSEFNYGYTF
16	TRBV9	TRBJ1-1	CANSVDRAGLNTEAFF
13	TRBV9	TRBJ1-1	CASSVATGEVAFF
14	TRBV20-1	TRBJ2-4	CSARVAGAKNIQYF
13	TRBV20-1	TRBJ2-5	CSARPAHGETQYF
16	TRBV3-1	TRBJ2-3	CASSQTAGGGTDTQYF
15	TRBV4-2	TRBJ2-3	CASSHANGGTDTQYF
13	TRBV29-1	TRBJ2-1	CSVRLEATNEQFF
16	TRBV20-1	TRBJ2-3	CSARVFSREWADTQYF
19	TRBV4-2	TRBJ2-1	CASSLHPPASGSDYNEQFF
17	TRBV24-1	TRBJ2-1	CATGPSSGTGSYNEQFF
14	TRBV2	TRBJ2-4	CASSVFSSKNIQYF
17	TRBV2	TRBJ2-4	CASSEALWGGAKNIQYF
11	TRBV12-3/TRBV12-4	TRBJ2-7	CASSFYGGMYF
12	TRBV25-1	TRBJ2-7	CARKGAGHEQYF
23	TRBV21-1	TRBJ2-5	CASSKVRRGGTRLYGVSYNEQYF
14	TRBV20-1	NA	CSAPKTPASYEQYF
11	TRBV29-1	TRBJ2-3	CSVVGMNTQYF
16	TRBV20-1	TRBJ2-7	CSARDSDRAFSYEQYF
14	TRBV20-1	TRBJ1-4	CSAPRRQGSEKLFF
12	TRBV4-1	TRBJ2-7	CASSQEGKAEYF
15	TRBV5-6	TRBJ2-1	CASSHPGHSYNEQFF
15	TRBV12-3/TRBV12-4	TRBJ2-1	CASSPPGLAGSGQFF
14	TRBV20-1	TRBJ2-7	CSARSRGYYYEQYF
13	TRBV28	TRBJ1-5	CASSGAGIQPQHF
16	TRBV4-1	TRBJ2-7	CASSQFSGTGGYEQYF
20	TRBV27	TRBJ1-5	CASRPFTWTGRAYSNQPQHF
14	TRBV28	TRBJ2-7	CASSLWQSAYEQYF
14	TRBV10-2	TRBJ1-2	CASRQGRLPGGYTF
15	TRBV20-1	TRBJ2-2	CSAGQAGSNTGELFF
18	TRBV2	TRBJ2-6	CASSERFGSSTGANVLTF
15	TRBV4-1	TRBJ2-7	CASSQEPGTLYEQYF